A single sample is the source of the 10 T cell receptor beta chains below, sequenced in a study of CXCR3-negative and CXCR3-positive naive CD8 T cells (dated by TCRdb to about 2019). Instrument on record: NextSeq 550. The Human TCR Profiling Kit (MiLaboratory) was used to prepare UMI-labeled 5' RACE TRB cDNA libraries. TCRdb reprocessed the reads and assigns one entry to each CDR3 protein sequence, leaving out DNA. The record for this sample contains several thousand distinct CDR3 sequences. The top ten constitute just over 2% of the sample. Specimen: naive CXCR3- CD8+ T cells from blood. The cell subset or site tag for this specimen amounts to: CD45RO-CCR7+CD27+CD95- naive CD8+ T cells lacking CXCR3 (TNR3-). These receptors were collected from a human donor in good health. Some clones in this sample may be carry-over from other donors' samples.

The genes are TRBV6-5 and TRBJ2-3; there is no DNA to check the TCRdb D call of TRBD2. Per the germline V gene, CDR1 is MNHEY and CDR2 is SVGAGI. This CDR3 comprises 14 residues. The CDR3 sequence is CASRGGPWADTQYF.

The chain couples TRBV6-6 to TRBJ2-3; the D call from TCRdb, TRBD1, cannot be confirmed without DNA. The CDR3 loop spans 12 amino acids. Germline V gene lookup returns CDR1 MNHNY and CDR2 SVGAGI (reference sequence). CDR3: CASSPLGQVTYF.

The V gene is TRBV12-3 or TRBV12-4, the J gene TRBJ1-4. This CDR3 contains 14 residues. Here the CDR3 reads CASLSGYSNEKLFF.

This clonotype is classed as medium-sized by frequency. The rearrangement uses TRBV29-1 and TRBJ1-1; the D call from TCRdb, TRBD1, cannot be confirmed without DNA. Germline lookup yields CDR1 SQVTM and CDR2 ANQGSEA. The CDR3 loop spans 13 amino acids. The CDR3 loop is CSVVQGLSTEAFF.

The chain uses TRBV29-1 and TRBJ2-3; there is no DNA to check the TCRdb D call of TRBD1. Germline V gene lookup returns CDR1 SQVTM and CDR2 ANQGSEA. CDR3 length: 13 amino acids. CDR3 in amino acids: CSVEGGSTDTQYF.

CDR3 loop: CASSFLGWGQSNTEAFF. This chain joins TRBV28 and TRBJ1-1; the TCRdb call, TRBD1, lacks DNA for checking. Germline V gene sequence: CDR1 MDHEN, CDR2 SYDVKM. The CDR3 length is 17 residues.

This clonotype is identified as medium-sized (0.01 to 0.1%) from frequency. The chain is built from TRBV7-9 and TRBJ2-7; TCRdb designates TRBD1, a call that cannot be tested without DNA. Looked up from germline, CDR1 is SEHNR and CDR2 is FQNEAQ (reference sequence). The length of the CDR3 is 13 residues. The CDR3 loop reads CASRQGTTYEQYF.

Judged by frequency, this clonotype is medium-sized. J is TRBJ1-3 and V is TRBV29-1. The CDR3 runs 14 residues. Germline CDR1 SQVTM, CDR2 ANQGSEA. CDR3 protein: CSVEYPESGNTIYF.

This chain connects TRBV5-1 to TRBJ2-1. Germline V CDR1 and CDR2: SGHRS, YFSETQ. This CDR3 contains 16 residues. The CDR3 region is CASSLVWASSYNEQFF.

This clonotype shows up as medium-sized (0.01 to 0.1%) by frequency. CDR3: CASSLAQGNTGELFF. The chain carries TRBV7-2 and TRBJ2-2; the TCRdb call, TRBD1, lacks DNA for checking. The CDR3 spans 15 residues. Germline loops: CDR1 SGHTA, CDR2 FQGNSA.